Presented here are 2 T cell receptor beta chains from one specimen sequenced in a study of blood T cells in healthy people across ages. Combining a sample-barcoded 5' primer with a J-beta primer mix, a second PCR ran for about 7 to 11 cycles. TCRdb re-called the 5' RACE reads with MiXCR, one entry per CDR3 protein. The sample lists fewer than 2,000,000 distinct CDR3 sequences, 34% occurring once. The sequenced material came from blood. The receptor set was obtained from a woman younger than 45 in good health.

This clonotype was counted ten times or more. Here the CDR3 DNA reads TGTGCCAGCAGTTTATTTGGTGGGACAACCTCAGCCAAAAACATTCAGTACTTC. Translating it yields CASSLFGGTTSAKNIQYF. V is TRBV28 and J is TRBJ2-4; the D gene is possibly TRBD1 (6 bases). Trimming removed 1 base from V and 0 bases from J, with 16 bases in between. Per germline, CDR1 MDHEN and CDR2 SYDVKM. This CDR3 region has 18 residues.

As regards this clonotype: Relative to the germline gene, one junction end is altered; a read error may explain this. The CDR3 nucleotides read TGTACCAGCAGCTTGGAAGGAATCTACGAGCAGTACTTC. It translates to CTSSLEGIYEQYF. This chain links TRBV5-4 with TRBJ2-7, with no clear D. The germline V gene has CDR1 SGHNT and CDR2 YYREEE (reference sequence). The length of the CDR3 is 13 residues.